Following are 29 T cell receptor beta chains from one sample sequenced in a study of PD-1 blockade in classical Hodgkin lymphoma. The repertoire was sequenced with immunoSEQ multiplex PCR; TCRdb's copy has only in-frame clones and lacks some. The sample contains tens of thousands of clones, about nine tenths of which appear only once. There was relapse after autologous stem cell transplantation in every patient, and there was variation in brentuximab vedotin exposure. Sequenced material: peripheral blood mononuclear cells (PBMCs), taken at baseline. The receptors here all came from a human donor with classical Hodgkin lymphoma.

The chain recombines TRBV4-1 with TRBJ2-7; TRBD2 matches 7 bases. The CDR3 extends over 14 amino acids. The ends lost 2 bases at V and 5 bases at J; junction bases unmatched: 6. Germline V CDR1 and CDR2: MGHRA, YSYEKL. CDR3 bases: TGCGCCAGCAGCCAACAGGCAGGGAGGGACGAGCAGTACTTC. It specifies CASSQQAGRDEQYF.

The V call is TRBV6-1, the J call TRBJ1-1; no clear D. Germline V gene lookup returns CDR1 MNHNS and CDR2 SASEGT. The CDR3 runs 12 residues. Trimming pared 6 bases from V and 6 bases from J, leaving 11 bases between. CDR3 amino acids: CASRDWVAEAFF. The CDR3 DNA sequence: TGTGCCAGCAGGGACTGGGTCGCTGAAGCTTTCTTT.

The chain uses TRBV4-3 and TRBJ2-5; possibly TRBD1 for D (6 bases). Trimming left V 2 bases short and J 1 base short, with 8 bases between. Germline V lookup: CDR1 LGHNA, CDR2 YSLEER. The CDR3 is 14 residues long. CDR3 DNA: TGCGCCAGCAGCCAAAACAGGGCCCAAGAGACCCAGTACTTC. Protein sequence: CASSQNRAQETQYF.

This chain connects TRBV19 to TRBJ2-2; D is unresolved. V was trimmed by 4 bases and J by 0 bases, leaving 9 bases between them. CDR1 and CDR2 from the germline V gene are LNHDA and SQIVND (reference sequence). The CDR3 runs to 15 residues. The CDR3 DNA reads as TGTGCCAGTAGTACCTCCAGCGCGAACACCGGGGAGCTGTTTTTT. It translates to CASSTSSANTGELFF.

The V and J genes are TRBV28 and TRBJ1-2; D uncertain. This CDR3 has 13 amino acids. Germline loops: CDR1 MDHEN, CDR2 SYDVKM. The V and J ends lost 4 bases and 2 bases respectively, with 8 bases between them. The CDR3, as DNA: TGTGCCAGCAGTTATACACCGAACTATGGCTACACCTTC. It codes for CASSYTPNYGYTF.

The genes are TRBV28 and TRBJ1-1; possible D gene TRBD1, 5 bases. The CDR3 consists of 16 residues. The V end lost 5 bases, the J end lost 0 bases, and 16 bases lay between the germline ends. Germline CDR1 MDHEN, CDR2 SYDVKM. CDR3 nucleotide sequence: TGTGCCAGCAGTCACCCGACGGGGCGGATGAACACTGAAGCTTTCTTT. Translating it yields CASSHPTGRMNTEAFF.

The V call is TRBV25-1, the J call TRBJ2-3; D is uncertain. The V gene lost 3 bases and the J gene lost 0 bases, with 4 bases spanning the gap. CDR3 length equals 13 residues. Germline V gene sequence: CDR1 MGHDK, CDR2 SYGVNS. CDR3 DNA sequence: TGTGCCAGCAGTGATAGTAGCACAGATACGCAGTATTTT. Translation gives CASSDSSTDTQYF.

The rearrangement uses TRBV5-1 and TRBJ2-7; D gene uncertain. Trimming cost V 0 bases and J 6 bases, with 7 bases left between them. This CDR3 is built from 12 residues. The germline CDR1 and CDR2 sequences are SGHRS and YFSETQ. CDR3 in DNA: TGCGCCAGCAGCTTGGCACTCGGCGAGCAGTACTTC. Protein sequence: CASSLALGEQYF. Combining the CDR3 with reference TRBV5-1 and TRBJ2-7 gives the whole variable domain KAGVTQTPRYLIKTRGQQVTLSCSPISGHRSVSWYQQTPGQGLQFLFEYFSETQRNKGNFPGRFSGRQFSNSRSEMNVSTLELGDSALYLCASSLALGEQYFGPGTRLTVT.

The chain uses TRBV2 and TRBJ1-2; D is possibly TRBD1 (6 bases). The CDR3 loop spans 12 amino acids. CDR1 is SNHLY and CDR2 is FYNNEI in the germline V gene. V lost 6 bases and J lost 8, with 13 bases in between. CDR3 bases: TGTGCCAGCAGCTACAGGGATTTGGGCTACACCTTC. As protein: CASSYRDLGYTF.

The rearrangement joins TRBV5-4 to TRBJ2-1; tentatively, D is TRBD2 (6 bases). With 3 bases removed from V and 5 bases from J, the gap between germline ends came to 12 bases. From germline, CDR1 is SGHNT and CDR2 YYREEE (reference sequence). The CDR3 runs 14 residues. The CDR3 region has the DNA TGTGCCAGCAGCTCAAACGGGGGTCACAATGAGCAGTTCTTC. It encodes CASSSNGGHNEQFF.

This clone appeared a single time. This chain joins TRBV18 and TRBJ1-4; weak D call: TRBD1 (5 bases). Germline V CDR1 and CDR2: KGHSH, LQKENI. CDR3 length: 15 amino acids. V dropped 5 bases and J dropped 3 bases, with 13 bases sitting between them. CDR3 loop: CASSDKGLPNEKLFF. CDR3 nucleotide sequence: TGTGCCAGCTCAGACAAGGGGTTGCCTAATGAAAAACTGTTTTTT.

The chain carries TRBV6-5 and TRBJ1-5, with D perhaps matching TRBD1 (6 bases). The length of the CDR3 is 14 residues. Germline V lookup: CDR1 MNHEY, CDR2 SVGAGI. V dropped 4 bases and J dropped 3 bases, with 10 bases sitting between them. The DNA of the CDR3 is TGTGCCAGCAGTTCGGACAGTTCCAATCAGCCCCAGCATTTT. It encodes CASSSDSSNQPQHF.

The chain is built from TRBV18 and TRBJ2-7; TRBD1 matches 7 bases. Per germline, CDR1 KGHSH and CDR2 LQKENI. CDR3 length: 16 amino acids. The ends lost 0 bases at V and 7 bases at J; junction bases unmatched: 12. The CDR3 protein is CASSPPSWTGPWEQYF. CDR3 sequence (DNA): TGTGCCAGCTCACCACCTTCGTGGACAGGACCGTGGGAGCAGTACTTC.

This chain joins TRBV30 and TRBJ1-2, with D unresolved. CDR1 is GTSNPN and CDR2 is SVGIG in the germline V gene (reference sequence). The CDR3 runs to 13 residues. With 5 bases removed from V and 0 bases from J, the gap between germline ends came to 10 bases. CDR3 DNA sequence: TGTGCCTGGCGCCGGGAGACTAACTATGGCTACACCTTC. Its translation is CAWRRETNYGYTF.

The chain has TRBV5-8 and TRBJ1-3; D is ambiguous. The CDR3 spans 11 residues. The V gene's germline CDR1 is SGHTS and CDR2 YDEGEE. The ends were cut back, 2 bases at V and 4 bases at J, with 1 base in the middle. The DNA of the CDR3 is TGTGCCAGCAGCTTCGGAAACACCATATATTTT. Translated: CASSFGNTIYF.

The chain has TRBV7-2 and TRBJ2-2; tentatively, D is TRBD1 (5 bases). Germline CDR1 is SGHTA and CDR2 is FQGNSA. The CDR3 runs 15 residues. With 2 bases removed from V and 7 bases from J, the gap between germline ends came to 14 bases. CDR3 in DNA: TGTGCCAGCAGCTTAAGCGCAGGGTGGGGCGGGGAGCTGTTTTTT. Translated: CASSLSAGWGGELFF.

The V gene is TRBV27, the J gene TRBJ1-1, with TRBD1 matching 7 bases. The CDR3 consists of 15 residues. The germline V gene encodes CDR1 MNHEY and CDR2 SMNVEV (reference sequence). V shed 1 base and J 0 bases; nucleotides not matched to a gene: 2. In nucleotides, the CDR3 is TGTGCCAGCAGTTTATACGGGACAGTGAACACTGAAGCTTTCTTT. Translated: CASSLYGTVNTEAFF.

This clone was detected once. J is TRBJ2-3 and V is TRBV5-1; TRBD2 aligns across 8 bases. Trimming at V came to 5 bases and at J to 0 bases, leaving 5 bases not matched to a gene. The V gene's germline CDR1 is SGHRS and CDR2 YFSETQ. The CDR3 spans 15 residues. The CDR3 reads CASRRERESTDTQYF. CDR3 coding DNA: TGCGCCAGCAGACGGGAGCGGGAGAGCACAGATACGCAGTATTTT.

This chain uses TRBV13 with TRBJ2-7; no reliable D call. Germline CDR1 is PRHDT and CDR2 is FYEKMQ (reference sequence). Trimming cost V 0 bases and J 1 base, with 4 bases left between them. The CDR3 consists of 13 residues. CDR3 in amino acids: CASSLGGSYEQYF. CDR3 DNA sequence: TGTGCCAGCAGCTTAGGGGGGTCCTACGAGCAGTACTTC.

This rearrangement joins TRBV5-1 to TRBJ2-5; 10 bases agree with TRBD2. CDR1 and CDR2 from the germline V gene are SGHRS and YFSETQ. Germline trimming cut 2 bases from V and 2 bases from J; bases unmatched to any gene: 6. The CDR3 runs 16 residues. This CDR3 is CASSLPGLAIQETQYF. The CDR3 DNA follows: TGCGCCAGCAGCTTACCGGGACTAGCGATACAAGAGACCCAGTACTTC.

A single count supports this clone. The chain employs TRBV4-1 and TRBJ2-6; D is uncertain. Per the germline V gene, CDR1 is MGHRA and CDR2 is YSYEKL. Trimming stripped 3 bases from V and 0 bases from J, with 15 bases between. The CDR3 sequence is 18 residues long. CDR3 DNA sequence: TGCGCCAGCAGCCACCCTGGGCTCCCACTCTCTGGGGCCAACGTCCTGACTTTC. Its protein is CASSHPGLPLSGANVLTF.

The gene calls are TRBV19 and TRBJ2-7; 10 nucleotides line up with TRBD2. Germline CDR1 is LNHDA and CDR2 is SQIVND (reference sequence). The CDR3 is made up of 13 amino acids. V lost 5 bases, J lost 3 bases, and 1 base stayed unmatched. CDR3 loop: CASSWTSGYEQYF. The CDR3 DNA reads TGTGCCAGTAGTTGGACTAGCGGCTACGAGCAGTACTTC.

CDR3 in amino acids: CAWSNGQGSYTF. As DNA, the CDR3 is TGTGCCTGGAGTAACGGACAGGGTTCCTACACCTTC. The chain uses TRBV30 and TRBJ1-2; 8 nucleotides agree with TRBD1. The V and J ends lost 2 bases and 10 bases, in that order; junction bases with no gene match: 6. Germline assignment: CDR1 GTSNPN and CDR2 SVGIG (reference sequence). The CDR3 has 12 residues.

This clone was counted a single time. The V call is TRBV7-2, the J call TRBJ2-7; 12 nucleotides match TRBD2. Trimming at V came to 1 base and at J to 6 bases, leaving 1 base not matched to a gene. The CDR3 extends over 14 amino acids. The germline V gene has CDR1 SGHTA and CDR2 FQGNSA. CDR3 nucleotides: TGTGCCAGCAGCTTAGGACTAGCGGGAGCCGAGCAGTACTTC. As protein: CASSLGLAGAEQYF.

The chain carries TRBV7-2 and TRBJ2-7; 10 bases fit TRBD1. The germline V gene has CDR1 SGHTA and CDR2 FQGNSA. The CDR3 sequence is 14 residues long. V gave up 4 bases and J gave up 3 bases; unmatched junction bases: 3. The CDR3 nucleotides read TGTGCCAGCAGCTCCGGGACAGGGGTCTACGAGCAGTACTTC. Protein product: CASSSGTGVYEQYF.

This clone has only one observation. V gene TRBV7-6 combines with J gene TRBJ2-2; TRBD1 might be the D (5 bases). Trimming cost V 1 base and J 0 bases, with 9 bases left between them. The germline gives CDR1 SGHVS, CDR2 FNYEAQ. This CDR3 spans 16 amino acids. The CDR3 protein is CASSLERTTNTGELFF. CDR3 coding DNA: TGTGCCAGCAGCTTAGAAAGGACAACGAACACCGGGGAGCTGTTTTTT.

The rearrangement uses TRBV6-1 and TRBJ2-7; 11 bases align to TRBD2. The germline V gene encodes CDR1 MNHNS and CDR2 SASEGT. CDR3 length equals 14 residues. V was clipped by 6 bases and J by 4 bases; unmatched bases: 5. The CDR3 region is CASRGLAEIYEQYF. CDR3 DNA sequence: TGTGCCAGCAGGGGACTAGCGGAGATATACGAGCAGTACTTC.

The rearrangement joins TRBV4-1 to TRBJ1-4, with a weak D call TRBD1 (5 bases). CDR3 length: 15 residues. Germline V CDR1 and CDR2: MGHRA, YSYEKL. Trimming removed 0 bases at V and 8 bases at J, with 13 bases between. CDR3 in DNA: TGCGCCAGCAGCCAAGACCCAGGGAGCTTAGAAAAACTGTTTTTT. It yields the protein CASSQDPGSLEKLFF.

The V and J genes are TRBV7-2 and TRBJ2-7; D unresolved. The V and J ends lost 2 bases and 5 bases respectively, with 16 bases between them. In germline, CDR1 is SGHTA, CDR2 FQGNSA. The CDR3 runs to 15 residues. CDR3 loop: CASSLSDSWRDEQYF. Written as DNA, the CDR3 is TGTGCCAGCAGCTTATCGGATTCGTGGCGTGACGAGCAGTACTTC. Variable domain in full (rest from reference TRBV7-2 and TRBJ2-7): GAGVSQSPSNKVTEKGKDVELRCDPISGHTALYWYRQSLGQGLEFLIYFQGNSAPDKSGLPSDRFSAERTGGSVSTLTIQRTQQEDSAVYLCASSLSDSWRDEQYFGPGTRLTVT.